This T cell receptor (beta chain) was found in a study of OX40 agonist ivuxolimab in advanced cancers. This table comes from immunoSEQ multiplex PCR, and its TCRdb copy is limited to in-frame clones, with some not included. The profile covers about 14,000 clones, with 82% appearing a single time and 43% taken by the ten largest. Trimming took 1 base from V and 6 from J, leaving 9 bases between them. The CDR3 contains 13 residues. The V gene's germline CDR1 is LGHNA and CDR2 YNFKEQ. The sequence derives from an adult with an advanced solid tumor such as melanoma, head and neck, liver or kidney cancer. Here the sequenced sample was CD4+ or CD8+ T cells sorted from blood, taken in a trial of the OX40 agonist ivuxolimab. This chain links TRBV4-2 with TRBJ1-1, with D maybe TRBD1 (5 bases). The CDR3 nucleotides read TGTGCCAGCAGCCAAGGCAGGGTCCCTGAAGCTTTCTTT. It specifies CASSQGRVPEAFF.